The 27 T cell receptor beta chains presented below share a single source sample, sequenced in a study of T cell repertoires in cytomegalovirus infection. No cognate antigen is known for these TCRs. TCRdb independently ran MiXCR on the reads; one entry per CDR3 protein. The profile shows 370,000 or so distinct CDR3 sequences, roughly 34% of them singletons. The source was cultured PBMCs, collected from culture after CMV antigen stimulation. The receptor set was obtained from a human donor in good health (CMV status not recorded). Some clones in this sample may be carry-over from other donors' samples.

The chain carries TRBV7-9 and TRBJ1-4; possible D gene TRBD1, 5 bases. Germline-derived CDR1 and CDR2 are SEHNR and FQNEAQ (reference sequence). The CDR3 covers 14 residues. V was pared by 5 bases and J by 6 bases, with 13 bases between. The CDR3 coding sequence is TGTGCCAGCAGCGGGCCGGGGCAGGATGAAAAACTGTTTTTT. It encodes CASSGPGQDEKLFF.

In this sample, this clonotype turned up a few times. The gene calls are TRBV20-1 and TRBJ2-3, with 7 bases aligning to TRBD2. The CDR3 length is 14 residues. J gave up 5 bases and V 6 bases, and 11 bases lay outside the gene matches. Germline V gene sequence: CDR1 DFQATT, CDR2 SNEGSKA (reference sequence). This chain's CDR3 is CSAEAGLARDTQYF. As DNA, the CDR3 is TGCAGTGCAGAAGCGGGATTGGCTCGAGATACGCAGTATTTT.

V gene TRBV7-9 combines with J gene TRBJ1-1; D ambiguous. The CDR3 has 14 amino acids. Deletions cut 1 base from V and 5 bases from J, with 11 bases between. Germline V gene sequence: CDR1 SEHNR, CDR2 FQNEAQ (reference sequence). CDR3 in amino acids: CASSLEGGWTEAFF. CDR3 bases: TGTGCCAGCAGCTTAGAGGGAGGGTGGACTGAAGCTTTCTTT. The entire variable domain, with the rest obtained from reference TRBV7-9 and TRBJ1-1, is as follows: DTGVSQNPRHKITKRGQNVTFRCDPISEHNRLYWYRQTLGQGPEFLTYFQNEAQLEKSRLLSDRFSAERPKGSFSTLEIQRTEQGDSAMYLCASSLEGGWTEAFFGQGTRLTVV.

This clonotype occurred a few times. The chain carries TRBV2 and TRBJ2-1; D ambiguous. Trimming removed 0 bases at V and 4 bases at J, with 13 bases between. The CDR3 extends over 16 amino acids. CDR1 is SNHLY, CDR2 FYNNEI, per germline. CDR3 nucleotides: TGTGCCAGCAGTGAAGCGGGAAGCGACCGATACAATGAGCAGTTCTTC. This sequence encodes CASSEAGSDRYNEQFF.

This chain joins TRBV6-1 and TRBJ2-2, with D uncertain. The V end was cut by 6 bases, the J end by 7 bases, with 12 bases between. Germline V gene sequence: CDR1 MNHNS, CDR2 SASEGT. The CDR3 spans 13 residues. CDR3 sequence (DNA): TGTGCCAGCAGCTTTAGGGTTGACGGGGAGCTGTTTTTT. Translated, it gives CASSFRVDGELFF.

CDR3 sequence: CASSYPGQIYEQYF. DNA of the CDR3: TGTGCCAGCAGTTATCCCGGACAGATCTACGAGCAGTACTTC. The chain couples TRBV28 to TRBJ2-7, with D perhaps TRBD1 (6 bases). This CDR3 has 14 amino acids. Trimming shortened V by 4 bases and J by 3 bases, and 13 bases separated the two germline ends. Germline-derived CDR1 and CDR2 are MDHEN and SYDVKM. Variable domain in full (rest from reference TRBV28 and TRBJ2-7): DVKVTQSSRYLVKRTGEKVFLECVQDMDHENMFWYRQDPGLGLRLIYFSYDVKMKEKGDIPEGYSVSREKKERFSLILESASTNQTSMYLCASSYPGQIYEQYFGPGTRLTVT.

The V call is TRBV28, the J call TRBJ2-7, with D perhaps matching TRBD2 (5 bases). The germline V gene encodes CDR1 MDHEN and CDR2 SYDVKM. CDR3 length equals 16 residues. V was clipped by 8 bases and J by 6 bases, with 26 bases between them. CDR3 region: CASGTTSIGRRGEQYF. The CDR3 DNA reads TGTGCCAGCGGTACAACATCGATCGGTCGCCGGGGCGAGCAGTACTTC.

This clonotype was observed many times. The V gene is TRBV7-3, the J gene TRBJ1-1; weak D call: TRBD1 (6 bases). V was shortened by 5 bases and J by 4 bases, with 14 bases between the two germline ends. From germline, CDR1 is SGHTA and CDR2 FQGTGA. This CDR3 comprises 14 residues. Here the CDR3 DNA reads TGTGCCAGCAGCCCGGGGTGGGGGCCCACTGAAGCTTTCTTT. Translation: CASSPGWGPTEAFF.

This clonotype came up once. It may be a read error: a sequence one base away is much more abundant. The chain links TRBV12-3 or TRBV12-4 to TRBJ1-3; D not resolved. V gave up 6 bases and J gave up 0 bases, with 9 bases separating them. This CDR3 region has 14 residues. The chain's CDR3 is CASREGSSGNTIYF. The CDR3 DNA reads as TGTGCCAGCAGAGAAGGGAGCTCTGGAAACACCATATATTTT.

The rearrangement joins TRBV4-1 to TRBJ1-2, with D perhaps matching TRBD1 (6 bases). With 3 bases removed from V and 4 bases from J, the gap between germline ends came to 12 bases. CDR1 MGHRA and CDR2 YSYEKL come from the germline V gene. The CDR3 has 14 amino acids. CDR3 residues: CASSHSTGAYGYTF. The CDR3 nucleotides are TGCGCCAGCAGCCACTCGACAGGTGCCTATGGCTACACCTTC.

This clonotype was detected a few times. V is TRBV18 and J is TRBJ1-5; 8 bases fit TRBD1. V lost 2 bases, J lost 5 bases, and 8 bases stayed unmatched. This CDR3 has 16 amino acids. Germline CDR1 reads KGHSH; CDR2 reads LQKENI. The CDR3: CASSPYIGQGDQPQHF. The CDR3 bases are TGTGCCAGCTCACCATACATCGGACAGGGAGATCAGCCCCAGCATTTT.

The chain combines TRBV11-2 with TRBJ2-7; 10 bases are shared with TRBD2. The length of the CDR3 is 18 residues. Germline lookup yields CDR1 SGHAT and CDR2 FQNNGV. The junction had 11 bases not matched to a gene; V was cut back by 3 bases and J by 0 bases. The CDR3 sequence: CASSFGASGSASSYEQYF. The DNA of the CDR3 is TGTGCCAGCAGCTTTGGAGCTAGCGGGAGTGCTAGCTCCTACGAGCAGTACTTC.

The V gene is TRBV12-3 or TRBV12-4, the J gene TRBJ2-1, with D possibly TRBD2 on 6 matching bases. Deletions cut 10 bases from V and 2 bases from J, with 15 bases between. The CDR3 is 14 amino acids. DNA for the CDR3: TGTGCCACACGCGAACGGGGGACCTACAATGAGCAGTTCTTC. The encoded protein is CATRERGTYNEQFF.

This clonotype appeared a few times. The chain has TRBV5-5 and TRBJ1-5; 8 bases line up with TRBD1. The CDR3 covers 15 residues. Germline lookup yields CDR1 SGHKS and CDR2 YYEKEE (reference sequence). Losses at the gene ends were 7 bases for V and 3 bases for J; bases not matched to a gene: 9. The DNA of the CDR3 is TGTGCCAGCCCTTTGACAGGGGTAACCAATCAGCCCCAGCATTTT. Its protein is CASPLTGVTNQPQHF. The full variable domain, its missing parts supplied by reference TRBV5-5 and TRBJ1-5, is DAGVTQSPTHLIKTRGQQVTLRCSPISGHKSVSWYQQVLGQGPQFIFQYYEKEERGRGNFPDRFSARQFPNYSSELNVNALLLGDSALYLCASPLTGVTNQPQHFGDGTRLSIL.

This rearrangement joins TRBV7-2 to TRBJ1-2; TRBD1 might be the D (5 bases). Per germline, CDR1 SGHTA and CDR2 FQGNSA. CDR3 length: 16 residues. V shed 2 bases and J shed 8 bases, with 21 bases lying between them. The CDR3 region is CASSLRAGRIQNGYTF. CDR3 DNA: TGTGCCAGCAGCTTAAGGGCAGGGCGAATTCAAAACGGCTACACCTTC.

Only a few counts were recorded for this clonotype. The genes are TRBV12-3 or TRBV12-4 and TRBJ1-1, with D uncertain. V lost 8 bases and J lost 7, with 11 bases in between. This CDR3 has 11 amino acids. This chain's CDR3 is CASSGWLEAFF. CDR3 bases: TGTGCCAGCTCCGGTTGGCTTGAAGCTTTCTTT.

The rearrangement joins TRBV24-1 to TRBJ2-1; D is unresolved. Trimming left V 2 bases short and J 5 bases short, with 9 bases between. The CDR3 runs 14 residues. The germline V gene encodes CDR1 KGHDR and CDR2 SFDVKD. The CDR3 DNA is TGTGCCACCAGTGATTCCCTTTTCAACAATGAGCAGTTCTTC. It specifies CATSDSLFNNEQFF.

This clonotype was detected only a few times. The chain employs TRBV7-2 and TRBJ1-4, with D perhaps TRBD1 (6 bases). Germline V CDR1 and CDR2: SGHTA, FQGNSA. This CDR3 has 15 residues. Trimming cost V 5 bases and J 3 bases, with 13 bases left between them. The DNA of the CDR3 is TGTGCCAGCAGCCCCCGGGGGACACCTAATGAAAAACTGTTTTTT. Translating gives CASSPRGTPNEKLFF.

The chain couples TRBV20-1 to TRBJ2-2, with D unresolved. Germline V gives CDR1 DFQATT, CDR2 SNEGSKA (reference sequence). The CDR3 is made up of 12 amino acids. CDR3 residues: CIGQQGTGELFF. The CDR3 nucleotides are TGCATCGGCCAACAAGGAACCGGGGAGCTGTTTTTT.

This clonotype was counted many times. J is TRBJ1-2 and V is TRBV7-9; maybe TRBD1 (5 bases). Per the germline V gene, CDR1 is SEHNR and CDR2 is FQNEAQ (reference sequence). CDR3 length: 17 residues. Trimming took off 4 bases at V and 4 bases at J, with 22 bases between the two ends. In nucleotides, the CDR3 is TGTGCCAGCAGCTCTCGTCCGGGACTCCGGAGCCGCTATGGCTACACCTTC. The encoded protein is CASSSRPGLRSRYGYTF.

The table lists this clonotype with a few counts. The J gene is TRBJ2-1, the V gene TRBV4-1, with D unclear. V was pared by 3 bases and J by 3 bases, with 9 bases between. Germline V CDR1 and CDR2: MGHRA, YSYEKL. The CDR3 consists of 14 residues. CDR3 in DNA: TGCGCCAGCAGCCAGCCGGTCCTCTACAATGAGCAGTTCTTC. Protein sequence: CASSQPVLYNEQFF.

The table lists this clonotype with a few counts. V usage is TRBV20-1 and J usage is TRBJ2-7; weak D call: TRBD1 (6 bases). This CDR3 has 16 residues. Germline V gene data show CDR1 as DFQATT and CDR2 as SNEGSKA (reference sequence). V lost 4 bases and J lost 4, with 23 bases in between. This CDR3 reads CSATSIPTGGFYEQYF. The CDR3 nucleotides are TGCAGTGCTACAAGTATTCCGACAGGTGGTTTTTACGAGCAGTACTTC.

This clonotype was seen a few times. The J gene is TRBJ2-3, the V gene TRBV15, with a weak D call TRBD2 (5 bases). Trimming stripped 1 base from V and 4 bases from J, with 21 bases between. The CDR3 length is 18 residues. Germline lookup yields CDR1 LNHNV and CDR2 YYDKDF (reference sequence). CDR3 DNA: TGTGCCACCAGCAGAGGAACGCCTTTCGGGGAGAGGTCAGATACGCAGTATTTT. This translates into CATSRGTPFGERSDTQYF. The complete variable domain, with remaining parts taken from reference TRBV15 and TRBJ2-3, reads DAMVIQNPRYQVTQFGKPVTLSCSQTLNHNVMYWYQQKSSQAPKLLFHYYDKDFNNEADTPDNFQSRRPNTSFCFLDIRSPGLGDTAMYLCATSRGTPFGERSDTQYFGPGTRLTVL.

This clonotype has at least ten counts. The V gene is TRBV7-2, the J gene TRBJ2-1, with D unresolved. Germline CDR1 reads SGHTA; CDR2 reads FQGNSA. The germline V and J ends were trimmed by 1 base and 10 bases, with 11 bases remaining between them. This CDR3 comprises 13 residues. CDR3 DNA: TGTGCCAGCAGCTTAGTTCCCCCCGGCGAGCAGTTCTTC. This gives the protein CASSLVPPGEQFF.

The chain combines TRBV7-2 with TRBJ2-3, with 8 bases identical to TRBD1. CDR3 size: 15 residues. V gave up 4 bases and J gave up 6 bases; unmatched junction bases: 9. In germline, CDR1 is SGHTA, CDR2 FQGNSA. CDR3 DNA: TGTGCCAGCAGCTCTGGACAGGGTGTTTACGATACGCAGTATTTT. Encoded protein: CASSSGQGVYDTQYF.

This clonotype ranks as medium-sized. The rearrangement joins TRBV4-1 to TRBJ2-7, with 13 bases fitting TRBD2. The CDR3 is made up of 19 amino acids. Trimming cost V 7 bases and J 6 bases; bases outside gene matches: 21. CDR1 MGHRA and CDR2 YSYEKL come from the germline V gene. The CDR3 protein is CASIRSCGLAGATSLEQYF. The DNA of the CDR3 is TGCGCCAGCATCCGTTCGTGCGGACTAGCGGGAGCCACTTCTCTCGAGCAGTACTTC.

This clonotype was found a few times. J is TRBJ1-2 and V is TRBV7-2, with a tentative D call TRBD1 (5 bases). V was trimmed by 5 bases and J by 7 bases, leaving 17 bases between them. Germline CDR1 is SGHTA and CDR2 is FQGNSA. The CDR3 totals 14 residues. The CDR3 here is CASSPWSGTAGYTF. In DNA form, the CDR3 reads TGTGCCAGCAGCCCCTGGAGCGGGACGGCTGGCTACACCTTC.